This T cell receptor (beta chain) was profiled in a study of early T cells in non-severe SARS-CoV-2 infection. Across the whole study: Bulk RNA isolated from unsorted whole blood underwent sequencing; chains were not paired. Study observations and caveats: Reliance on VDJdb matching favored anti-spike CD8 responses; private and CD4 specificities were missed.

Attached unique molecular identifiers marked individual cDNA molecules. Each CDR3 protein is one row after TCRdb ran MiXCR on the 5' RACE reads. The sample lists tens of thousands of distinct CDR3 sequences; approximately 10% were seen once. The germline V and J ends were trimmed by 11 bases and 0 bases, with 15 bases remaining between them. The CDR3 totals 14 residues. Looked up from germline, CDR1 is ENHRY and CDR2 is SYGVKD. Only a few counts were recorded for this clonotype. Its cognate antigen is unknown. The sequence was collected from an adult who was a healthcare worker with PCR-confirmed SARS-CoV-2 infection or an uninfected control (not recorded which). The material sequenced was whole blood, taken at baseline. This sequence joins TRBV10-3 and TRBJ2-3; D remains ambiguous. CDR3 bases: TGTGCCGCCGCCGCCGGGTCTAGCACAGATACGCAGTATTTT. Its translation: CAAAAGSSTDTQYF.